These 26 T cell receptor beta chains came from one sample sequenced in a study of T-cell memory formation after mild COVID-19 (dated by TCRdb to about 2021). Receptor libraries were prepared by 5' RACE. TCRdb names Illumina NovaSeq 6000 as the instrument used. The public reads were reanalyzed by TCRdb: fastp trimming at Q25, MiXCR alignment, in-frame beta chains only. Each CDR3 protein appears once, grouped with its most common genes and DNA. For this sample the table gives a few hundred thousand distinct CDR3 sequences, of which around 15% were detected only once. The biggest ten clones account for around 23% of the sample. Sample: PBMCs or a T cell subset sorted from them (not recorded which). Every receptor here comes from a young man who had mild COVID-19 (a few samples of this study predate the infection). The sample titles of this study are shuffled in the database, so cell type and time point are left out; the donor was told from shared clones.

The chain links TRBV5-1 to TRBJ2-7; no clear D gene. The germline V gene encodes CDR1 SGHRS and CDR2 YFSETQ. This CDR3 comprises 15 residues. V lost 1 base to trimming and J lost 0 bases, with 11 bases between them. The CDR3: CASSLQGAVSYEQYF. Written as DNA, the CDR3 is TGCGCCAGCAGCTTGCAAGGAGCTGTCTCCTACGAGCAGTACTTC.

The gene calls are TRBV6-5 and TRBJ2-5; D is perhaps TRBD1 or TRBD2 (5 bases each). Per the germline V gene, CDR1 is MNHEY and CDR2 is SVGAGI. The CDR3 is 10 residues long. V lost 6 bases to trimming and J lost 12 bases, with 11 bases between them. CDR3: CASRGDGEYF. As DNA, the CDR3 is TGTGCCAGCAGAGGGGACGGGGAGTACTTC.

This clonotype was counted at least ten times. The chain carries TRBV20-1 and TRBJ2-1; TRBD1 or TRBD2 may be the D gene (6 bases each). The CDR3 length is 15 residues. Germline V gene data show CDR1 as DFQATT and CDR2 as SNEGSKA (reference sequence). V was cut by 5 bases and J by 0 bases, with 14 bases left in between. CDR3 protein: CSAGPGASSYNEQFF. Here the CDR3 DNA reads TGCAGTGCTGGGCCGGGGGCGAGCTCCTACAATGAGCAGTTCTTC.

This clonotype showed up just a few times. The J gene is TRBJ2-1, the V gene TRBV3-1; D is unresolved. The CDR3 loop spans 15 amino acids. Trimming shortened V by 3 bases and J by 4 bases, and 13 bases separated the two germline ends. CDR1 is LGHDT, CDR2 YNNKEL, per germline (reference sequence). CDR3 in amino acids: CASSHGQILYNEQFF. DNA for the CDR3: TGTGCCAGCAGCCACGGGCAGATTTTATACAATGAGCAGTTCTTC.

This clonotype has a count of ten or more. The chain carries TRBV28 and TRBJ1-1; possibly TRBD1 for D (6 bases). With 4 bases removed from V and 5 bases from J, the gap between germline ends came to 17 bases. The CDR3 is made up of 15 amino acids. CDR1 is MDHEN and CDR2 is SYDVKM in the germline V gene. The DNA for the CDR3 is TGTGCCAGCAGTTCGGGCGGGCCCACAGGGACTGAAGCTTTCTTT. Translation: CASSSGGPTGTEAFF.

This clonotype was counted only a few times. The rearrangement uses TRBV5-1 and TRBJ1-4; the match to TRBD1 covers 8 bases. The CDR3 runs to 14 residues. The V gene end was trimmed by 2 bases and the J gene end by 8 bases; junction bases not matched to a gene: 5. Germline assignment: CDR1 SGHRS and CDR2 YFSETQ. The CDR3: CASSFGTGPEKLFF. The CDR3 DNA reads TGCGCCAGCAGCTTTGGGACAGGTCCCGAAAAACTGTTTTTT.

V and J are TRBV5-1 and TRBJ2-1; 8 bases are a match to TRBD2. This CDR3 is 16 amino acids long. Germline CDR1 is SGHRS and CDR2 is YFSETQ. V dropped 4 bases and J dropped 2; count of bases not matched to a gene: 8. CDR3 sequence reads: CASSRGGSGAYNEQFF. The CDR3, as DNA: TGCGCCAGCAGCCGGGGGGGTTCTGGGGCCTACAATGAGCAGTTCTTC.

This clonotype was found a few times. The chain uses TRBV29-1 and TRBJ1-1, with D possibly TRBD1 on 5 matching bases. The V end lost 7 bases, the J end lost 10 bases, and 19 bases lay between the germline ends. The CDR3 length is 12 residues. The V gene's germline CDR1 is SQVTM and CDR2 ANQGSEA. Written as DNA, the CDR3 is TGCAGCGCCTTACCCGGGGGGTATAGAGCTTTCTTT. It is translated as CSALPGGYRAFF.

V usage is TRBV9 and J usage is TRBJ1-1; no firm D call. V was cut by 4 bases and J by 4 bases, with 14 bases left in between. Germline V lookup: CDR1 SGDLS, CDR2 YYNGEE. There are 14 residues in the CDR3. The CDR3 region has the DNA TGTGCCAGCAGCCCCTCGGTCGCTCCCACTGAAGCTTTCTTT. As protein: CASSPSVAPTEAFF.

The CDR3 nucleotides read TGTGCCAGCAGTTTTGCCAGGGGGTACGAGCAGTACGTC. It translates to CASSFARGYEQYV. This chain uses TRBV27 with TRBJ2-7, with 7 positions matching TRBD1. The ends lost 3 bases at V and 4 bases at J; junction bases unmatched: 3. This CDR3 contains 13 residues. Germline lookup yields CDR1 MNHEY and CDR2 SMNVEV (reference sequence).

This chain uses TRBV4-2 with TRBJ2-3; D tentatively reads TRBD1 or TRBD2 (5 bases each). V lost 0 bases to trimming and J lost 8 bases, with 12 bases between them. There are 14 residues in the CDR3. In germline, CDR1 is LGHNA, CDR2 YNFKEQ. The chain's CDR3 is CASSQEQGPATQYF. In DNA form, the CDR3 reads TGTGCCAGCAGCCAAGAGCAGGGACCCGCTACGCAGTATTTT.

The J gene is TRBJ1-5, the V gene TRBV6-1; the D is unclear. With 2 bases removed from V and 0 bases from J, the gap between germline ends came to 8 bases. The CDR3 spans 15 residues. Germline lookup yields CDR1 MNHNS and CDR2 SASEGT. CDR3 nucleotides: TGTGCCAGCAGTGAAAGGTTTTATAGCAATCAGCCCCAGCATTTT. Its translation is CASSERFYSNQPQHF.

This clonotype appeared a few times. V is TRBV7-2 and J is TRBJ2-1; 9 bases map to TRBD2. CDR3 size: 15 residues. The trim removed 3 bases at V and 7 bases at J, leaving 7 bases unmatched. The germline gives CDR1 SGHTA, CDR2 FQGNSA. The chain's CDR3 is CASSFAGGQGNEQFF. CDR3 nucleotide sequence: TGTGCCAGCAGCTTCGCGGGGGGGCAAGGTAATGAGCAGTTCTTC.

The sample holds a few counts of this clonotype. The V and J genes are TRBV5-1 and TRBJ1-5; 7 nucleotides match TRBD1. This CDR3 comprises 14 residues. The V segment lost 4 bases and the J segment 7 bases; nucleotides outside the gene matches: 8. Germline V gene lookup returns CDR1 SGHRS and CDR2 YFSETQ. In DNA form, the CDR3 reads TGCGCCAGCAGCCGGGGGGACAGATCCCAGCCCCAGCATTTT. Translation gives CASSRGDRSQPQHF. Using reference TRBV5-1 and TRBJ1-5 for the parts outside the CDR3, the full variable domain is KAGVTQTPRYLIKTRGQQVTLSCSPISGHRSVSWYQQTPGQGLQFLFEYFSETQRNKGNFPGRFSGRQFSNSRSEMNVSTLELGDSALYLCASSRGDRSQPQHFGDGTRLSIL.

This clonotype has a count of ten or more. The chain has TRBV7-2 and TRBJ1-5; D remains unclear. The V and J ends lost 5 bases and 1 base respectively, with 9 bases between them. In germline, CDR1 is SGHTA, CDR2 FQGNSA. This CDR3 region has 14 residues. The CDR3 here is CASSETWSNQPQHF. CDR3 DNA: TGTGCCAGCAGCGAGACATGGAGCAATCAGCCCCAGCATTTT. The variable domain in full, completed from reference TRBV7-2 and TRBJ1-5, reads GAGVSQSPSNKVTEKGKDVELRCDPISGHTALYWYRQSLGQGLEFLIYFQGNSAPDKSGLPSDRFSAERTGGSVSTLTIQRTQQEDSAVYLCASSETWSNQPQHFGDGTRLSIL.

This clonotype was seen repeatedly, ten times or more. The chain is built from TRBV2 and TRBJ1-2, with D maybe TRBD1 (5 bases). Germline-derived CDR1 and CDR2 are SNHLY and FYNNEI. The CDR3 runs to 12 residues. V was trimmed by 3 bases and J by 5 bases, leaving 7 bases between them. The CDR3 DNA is TGTGCCAGCAGTGAGGGGGGATATGGCTACACCTTC. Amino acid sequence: CASSEGGYGYTF.

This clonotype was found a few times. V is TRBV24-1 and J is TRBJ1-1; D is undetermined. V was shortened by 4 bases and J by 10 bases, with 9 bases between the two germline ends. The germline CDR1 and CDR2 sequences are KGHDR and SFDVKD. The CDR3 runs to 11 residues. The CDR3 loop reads CATSDVGRAFF. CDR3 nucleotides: TGTGCCACCAGTGACGTCGGTAGAGCTTTCTTT.

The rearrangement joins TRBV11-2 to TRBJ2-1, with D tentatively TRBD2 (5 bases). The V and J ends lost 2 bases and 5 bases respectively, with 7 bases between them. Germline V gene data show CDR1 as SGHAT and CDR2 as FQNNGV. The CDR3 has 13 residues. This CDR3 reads CASSLREDNEQFF. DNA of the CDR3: TGTGCCAGCAGCTTACGGGAAGACAATGAGCAGTTCTTC.

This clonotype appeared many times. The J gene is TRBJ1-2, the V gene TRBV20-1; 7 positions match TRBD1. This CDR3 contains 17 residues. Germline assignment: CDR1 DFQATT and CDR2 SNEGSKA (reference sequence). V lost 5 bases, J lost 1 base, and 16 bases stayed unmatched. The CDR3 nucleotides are TGCAGTGCTTTTGACAGGGACCCCCCTACGCTTAACTATGGCTACACCTTC. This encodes CSAFDRDPPTLNYGYTF.

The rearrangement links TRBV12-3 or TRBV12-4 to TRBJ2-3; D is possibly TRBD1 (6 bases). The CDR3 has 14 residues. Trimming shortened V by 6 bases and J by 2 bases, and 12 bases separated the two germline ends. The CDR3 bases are TGTGCCAGCAGGCCGACAGGCCACACAGATACGCAGTATTTT. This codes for CASRPTGHTDTQYF.

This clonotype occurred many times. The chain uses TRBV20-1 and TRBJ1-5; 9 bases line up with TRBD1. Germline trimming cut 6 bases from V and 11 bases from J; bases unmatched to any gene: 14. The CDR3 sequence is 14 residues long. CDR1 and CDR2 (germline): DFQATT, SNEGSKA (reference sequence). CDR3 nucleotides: TGCAGTGCCGCCTCGGGACAGGGAATACGGTCCCAGCATTTT. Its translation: CSAASGQGIRSQHF.

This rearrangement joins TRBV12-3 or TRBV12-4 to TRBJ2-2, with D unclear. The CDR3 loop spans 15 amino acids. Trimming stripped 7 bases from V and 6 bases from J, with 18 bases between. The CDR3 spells CASTPGRAGAGELFF. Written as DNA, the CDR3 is TGTGCCAGCACCCCCGGAAGGGCTGGAGCCGGGGAGCTGTTTTTT.

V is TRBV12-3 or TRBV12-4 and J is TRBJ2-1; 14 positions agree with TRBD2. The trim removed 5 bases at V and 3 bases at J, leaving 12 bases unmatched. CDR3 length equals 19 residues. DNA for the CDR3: TGTGCCAGCAGTACGACTAGCGGGGGGGCTGAGTATTTCTACAATGAGCAGTTCTTC. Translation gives CASSTTSGGAEYFYNEQFF.

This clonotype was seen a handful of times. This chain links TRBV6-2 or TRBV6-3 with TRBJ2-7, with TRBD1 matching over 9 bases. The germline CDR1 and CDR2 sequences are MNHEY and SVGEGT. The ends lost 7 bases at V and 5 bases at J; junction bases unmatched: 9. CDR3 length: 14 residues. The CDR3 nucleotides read TGTGCCAGCACTCCGGGACAGGGAAGGCACGAGCAGTACGTC. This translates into CASTPGQGRHEQYV.

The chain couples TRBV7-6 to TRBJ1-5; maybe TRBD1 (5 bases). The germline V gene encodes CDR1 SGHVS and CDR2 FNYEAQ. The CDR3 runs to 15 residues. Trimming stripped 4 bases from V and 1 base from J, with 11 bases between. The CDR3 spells CASSYGTGSNQPQHF. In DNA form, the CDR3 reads TGTGCCAGCAGCTATGGGACGGGGAGCAATCAGCCCCAGCATTTT. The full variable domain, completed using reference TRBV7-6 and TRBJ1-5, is GAGVSQSPRYKVTKRGQDVALRCDPISGHVSLYWYRQALGQGPEFLTYFNYEAQQDKSGLPNDRFSAERPEGSISTLTIQRTEQRDSAMYRCASSYGTGSNQPQHFGDGTRLSIL.

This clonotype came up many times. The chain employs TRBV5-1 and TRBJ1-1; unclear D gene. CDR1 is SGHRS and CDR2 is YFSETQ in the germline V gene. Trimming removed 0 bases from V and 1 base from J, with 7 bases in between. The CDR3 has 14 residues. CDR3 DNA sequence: TGCGCCAGCAGCTTGGTTTCGGGGAACACTGAAGCTTTCTTT. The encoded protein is CASSLVSGNTEAFF. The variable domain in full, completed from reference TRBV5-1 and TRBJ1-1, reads KAGVTQTPRYLIKTRGQQVTLSCSPISGHRSVSWYQQTPGQGLQFLFEYFSETQRNKGNFPGRFSGRQFSNSRSEMNVSTLELGDSALYLCASSLVSGNTEAFFGQGTRLTVV.